The subject of this entry is one T cell receptor (beta chain). Its antigen is not known. Measured with immunoSEQ multiplex PCR; TCRdb has only the in-frame clones, and not every one. The table has about 620 clones, about 94% seen once. The data are from a study of tumour-infiltrating T cells in Burkitt lymphoma. At the level of the study: The Burkitt lymphoma cohort spanned all epidemiological subtypes. Productive clonality predicted overall and progression-free survival.

Overall study findings and caveats: Several public clonotypes were shared across many Burkitt lymphoma patients.

V was clipped by 4 bases and J by 7 bases, with 8 bases between them. The CDR3 sequence is 12 residues long. Germline V gene lookup returns CDR1 LGHNA and CDR2 YNFKEQ. Sequenced material: tumor tissue. The origin of this receptor is a human donor with Burkitt lymphoma. The J gene is TRBJ2-1, the V gene TRBV4-2; D gene ambiguous. As DNA, the CDR3 is TGTGCCAGCAGCCTCGAATCGAATGAGCAGTTCTTC. This encodes CASSLESNEQFF.